This T cell receptor beta chain was recovered during a study of Ad26.COV2.S vaccination and SARS-CoV-2 variants. CDR1 is GTSNPN and CDR2 is SVGIG in the germline V gene (reference sequence). J gave up 3 bases and V 4 bases, and 8 bases lay outside the gene matches. The CDR3 totals 15 residues. Generated by immunoSEQ multiplex PCR, the TCRdb table keeps only in-frame clones and is missing some. This table has 180,000 or so clones, roughly 87% appearing once. Study-level findings and limits: Among vaccine recipients, spike-specific TCR breadth exceeded that of placebo recipients. Researchers reported similar non-spike TCR breadth in vaccine and placebo recipients. There was reportedly substantial breadth in spike-specific CD8+ and CD4+ T cell responses after vaccination. Total T cell responses were possibly underestimated by TCR breadth and depth analyses.

Comment on this clone: Antigen specificity is unknown.

The source of this sequence is a human donor who had recovered from COVID-19. The specimen comprised peripheral blood, sampled after recovery from COVID-19. The rearrangement joins TRBV30 to TRBJ2-3; 9 nucleotides line up with TRBD2. This CDR3 is CAWTGKGLATDTQYF. In DNA form, the CDR3 reads TGTGCCTGGACTGGAAAGGGACTAGCAACAGATACGCAGTATTTT.